A selection of T cell receptor beta chains follows, all from one sample in a study of T cells in Graves' hyperthyroidism and ophthalmopathy. TCRdb passed the multiplex PCR reads through MiXCR, listing each CDR3 protein once. The sample lists roughly 660,000 distinct CDR3 sequences; roughly 17% were seen once. Sequencing was performed on blood. The receptor source for this set is a man aged 45 to 65 with Graves' hyperthyroidism. Each CDR3 is given with its conserved first and last residue. The D gene is left open where the match is weak. Clone size, where shown, is once, few, many, or a class for clones that have expanded.

CDR3aa,CDR3nt,abundance,v_gene,d_gene,j_gene
CSAIGTGGNQPQHF,TGCAGTGCCATCGGGACAGGGGGGAATCAGCCCCAGCATTTT,few,TRBV20-1,TRBD1,TRBJ1-5
CASSLLIGSDYNEQFF,TGTGCCAGCAGCTTACTGATCGGGAGTGACTACAATGAGCAGTTCTTC,many,TRBV13,NA,TRBJ2-1
CASSVGQGADTQYF,TGTGCCAGCAGCGTAGGACAGGGGGCGGATACGCAGTATTTT,few,TRBV9,TRBD1,TRBJ2-3
CASSLMMDRPNRNTEAFF,TGTGCCAGCAGCTTGATGATGGACCGACCCAACCGGAACACTGAAGCTTTCTTT,NA,TRBV6-2/TRBV6-3,NA,TRBJ1-1
CASSLTGGISYNEQFF,TGTGCCAGCAGCTTAACGGGAGGGATCTCCTACAATGAGCAGTTCTTC,many,TRBV7-3,TRBD2,TRBJ2-1
CASVRDRGLEQYF,TGTGCCAGCGTTAGGGACAGGGGGCTTGAGCAGTACTTC,many,TRBV28,TRBD1,TRBJ2-7
CASSATGLTEAFF,TGTGCCAGCAGCGCGACAGGGCTCACTGAAGCTTTCTTT,many,TRBV7-9,TRBD1,TRBJ1-1
CASSSGQGNTYEQYF,TGTGCCAGTAGTAGCGGACAGGGAAATACCTACGAGCAGTACTTC,once,TRBV19,TRBD1,TRBJ2-7
CSAPGTQSETQYF,TGCAGTGCTCCCGGGACGCAGTCGGAGACCCAGTACTTC,many,TRBV20-1,NA,TRBJ2-5
CASSESASGNYEQFF,TGCGCCAGCAGTGAATCTGCTAGCGGGAACTATGAGCAGTTCTTC,NA,TRBV10-2,TRBD2,TRBJ2-1
CASSPPGGYTF,TGTGCCAGCAGTCCGCCGGGGGGCTACACCTTC,many,TRBV12-3/TRBV12-4,NA,TRBJ1-2
CASSFSFSYNEQFF,TGTGCCAGCAGCTTTAGCTTCTCCTACAATGAGCAGTTCTTC,many,TRBV7-3,NA,TRBJ2-1
CASSEGGVGADTQYF,TGTGCCAGCAGTGAGGGCGGAGTAGGGGCAGATACGCAGTATTTT,many,TRBV2,NA,TRBJ2-3
CASSPRQGVFTDTQYF,TGTGCCAGCAGTCCCCGACAGGGAGTCTTTACAGATACGCAGTATTTT,once,TRBV28,TRBD1,TRBJ2-3
CASSLGEGGTEAFF,TGTGCCAGCAGCTTAGGAGAGGGCGGGACTGAAGCTTTCTTT,many,TRBV11-2,NA,TRBJ1-1
CSVESGTPYNEQFF,TGCAGCGTTGAGTCGGGCACCCCTTACAATGAGCAGTTCTTC,many,TRBV29-1,NA,TRBJ2-1
CASRDRSYEQYF,TGTGCCAGCCGGGACAGATCCTACGAGCAGTACTTC,many,TRBV6-2/TRBV6-3,TRBD1,TRBJ2-7
CASSIEGRSGYEQYF,TGTGCCAGTAGTATCGAGGGACGTTCGGGATACGAGCAGTACTTC,NA,TRBV19,NA,TRBJ2-7
CSARAGLANEQFF,TGCAGTGCTAGAGCGGGACTAGCCAATGAGCAGTTCTTC,few,TRBV20-1,TRBD2,TRBJ2-1
CASSAADTGTQYF,TGTGCCAGCAGTGCGGCAGACACAGGGACCCAGTACTTC,many,TRBV2,NA,TRBJ2-5
CASRAGESYNEQFF,TGTGCCAGCAGAGCGGGAGAGTCCTACAATGAGCAGTTCTTC,many,TRBV7-9,TRBD2,TRBJ2-1
CAISGWDRTRGYEQYF,TGTGCCATCAGTGGCTGGGACAGAACTAGGGGCTACGAGCAGTACTTC,few,TRBV10-3,TRBD1,TRBJ2-7
CASREWTGGRELFF,TGTGCCAGCAGGGAATGGACAGGGGGCCGGGAGCTGTTTTTT,many,TRBV28,TRBD1,TRBJ2-2
CASGSSPAGTFNYGYTF,TGTGCCAGCGGCTCTTCCCCGGCAGGGACTTTTAACTATGGCTACACCTTC,few,TRBV7-2,NA,TRBJ1-2
CASKQNLGQALTGELFF,TGTGCCAGCAAGCAAAACCTGGGACAGGCTCTCACCGGGGAGCTGTTTTTT,many,TRBV12-3/TRBV12-4,TRBD1,TRBJ2-2
CASSRLIADQETQYF,TGTGCCAGCTCCCGACTAATAGCGGACCAAGAGACCCAGTACTTC,many,TRBV18,NA,TRBJ2-5
CAWRTQGYTEAFF,TGTGCCTGGAGAACACAGGGCTACACTGAAGCTTTCTTT,many,TRBV30,NA,TRBJ1-1
CASSPGQGLEAETQYF,TGTGCCAGCAGCCCTGGACAGGGGTTGGAGGCAGAGACCCAGTACTTC,many,TRBV11-3,TRBD1,TRBJ2-5
CASSLEPPYNQQFF,TGTGCCAGCAGCTTAGAACCTCCATACAATCAGCAGTTCTTC,NA,TRBV11-2,NA,TRBJ2-1
CASSVGEKLFF,TGTGCCAGCAGTGTGGGGGAAAAACTGTTTTTT,NA,TRBV2,NA,TRBJ1-4
CATSDPGQPNTGELFF,TGTGCCACCAGTGACCCGGGACAACCGAACACCGGGGAGCTGTTTTTT,many,TRBV24-1,NA,TRBJ2-2
CSARPGSDNTEAFF,TGCAGTGCTAGACCCGGGAGTGATAACACTGAAGCTTTCTTT,NA,TRBV20-1,NA,TRBJ1-1
CASSLSPETYYNEQFF,TGTGCCAGCAGTTTATCCCCCGAGACGTACTACAATGAGCAGTTCTTC,many,TRBV27,NA,TRBJ2-1
CASSLSAYTEAFF,TGTGCCAGCAGTTTATCCGCGTACACTGAAGCTTTCTTT,many,TRBV27,NA,TRBJ1-1
CATSSAGVTYNEQFF,TGTGCCACCTCCAGCGCGGGAGTCACCTACAATGAGCAGTTCTTC,NA,TRBV19,TRBD2,TRBJ2-1
CSVEPSDGYNEQFF,TGCAGCGTTGAACCCTCGGACGGCTACAATGAGCAGTTCTTC,few,TRBV29-1,NA,TRBJ2-1
CASSLARPATNEKLFF,TGTGCCAGCAGTTTAGCGAGGCCAGCAACTAATGAAAAACTGTTTTTT,many,TRBV12-3/TRBV12-4,NA,TRBJ1-4
CASRDRARGGQYF,TGTGCCAGCAGGGACAGAGCCCGGGGCGGGCAGTACTTC,NA,TRBV27,NA,TRBJ2-7
CATSRRFGTDTQYF,TGTGCCACCAGCAGACGATTCGGAACAGATACGCAGTATTTT,many,TRBV15,NA,TRBJ2-3
CASSPEAGGVKQYF,TGTGCCAGCAGCCCCGAGGCAGGGGGCGTCAAGCAGTACTTC,many,TRBV6-1,TRBD1,TRBJ2-7
CSVHPGRLGEAFF,TGCAGCGTTCATCCGGGACGCCTCGGCGAGGCTTTCTTT,few,TRBV29-1,NA,TRBJ1-1
CASGQGPSGRSYNEQFF,TGTGCCAGTGGACAGGGCCCTAGCGGGAGGTCGTACAATGAGCAGTTCTTC,many,TRBV2,TRBD2,TRBJ2-1
CASSLLQSGQGTEAFF,TGTGCCAGCTCACTACTCCAATCCGGACAGGGCACTGAAGCTTTCTTT,many,TRBV18,TRBD1,TRBJ1-1
CATSRDQQGEVVNEQFF,TGTGCCACCAGCAGAGATCAACAGGGCGAGGTTGTCAATGAGCAGTTCTTC,NA,TRBV15,NA,TRBJ2-1
CASSVTREQFF,TGTGCCAGCAGCGTGACCAGGGAGCAGTTCTTC,NA,TRBV7-2,NA,TRBJ2-1
CASSSVLARNANTGELFF,TGTGCCAGCAGCTCCGTGCTAGCGCGAAATGCGAACACCGGGGAGCTGTTTTTT,many,TRBV7-9,NA,TRBJ2-2
CAWSPPSPQYF,TGTGCCTGGAGTCCCCCCTCTCCGCAGTACTTC,NA,TRBV30,NA,TRBJ2-7
CASSFSGNGAETQYF,TGTGCCAGCAGTTTTAGCGGGAATGGGGCAGAGACCCAGTACTTC,many,TRBV25-1,TRBD2,TRBJ2-5
CSARGDSSYEQYF,TGCAGTGCTAGGGGGGACTCCTCCTACGAGCAGTACTTC,many,TRBV20-1,NA,TRBJ2-7
CSARGGADNTEAFF,TGCAGTGCTAGAGGGGGGGCAGATAACACTGAAGCTTTCTTT,many,TRBV20-1,NA,TRBJ1-1
CASSLSDRALVYEQYF,TGTGCCAGCAGTTTATCGGACAGGGCCCTCGTCTACGAGCAGTACTTC,many,TRBV27,TRBD1,TRBJ2-7
CASSADGTASTDTQYF,TGTGCCAGCAGCGCCGACGGGACGGCTAGCACAGATACGCAGTATTTT,many,TRBV11-2,NA,TRBJ2-3
CASSNRDRGWLADYNEQFF,TGTGCCAGCAGTAACCGGGACAGGGGGTGGCTAGCGGACTACAATGAGCAGTTCTTC,many,TRBV6-1,TRBD1,TRBJ2-1